This T cell receptor beta chain came from a study of blood T cells in healthy people across ages (dated by TCRdb to between 2015 and 2017). General notes on the study: In model experiments, template switching captured roughly one uniquely barcoded TCR beta cDNA molecule for every two T cells. To avoid experimental bias, donors of different ages were distributed randomly across sequencing lanes. For two donors (one aged 18 to 29 and one aged 80 or older), the study analyzed two additional independent replicas of 1 million unique cDNA reads from the same blood draw. Age-related changes in TCR beta repertoire diversity were measured in the study by deep sequencing normalized with unique cDNA molecular identifiers. The donors were divided into four age groups: young (average approximately 17 years), middle-aged (almost 40), aged (approximately 62) and long-lived (82). Results and caveats for the whole study, not just this receptor: Bulk unsorted PBMC profiling prevented conclusive comparison of naive and antigen-experienced compartments. Estimates of total diversity based on one million sequenced T cells were regarded as lower bounds and as underestimates. Because the CMV infection status of the donors was unknown, age-related changes in expanded clonotypes may potentially have been confounded. As age increased, observed TCR beta diversity per million T cells dropped in a roughly linear way, and a significant reduction was already evident by age about 40. Observed TCR beta diversity correlated strongly with the percentage of naive T cells measured by flow cytometry. Compared with the aged group, the long-lived group had more naive CD4+ T cells, fewer expanded clones and increased TCR diversity, suggesting age selection.

The roughly 39 donors, aged about 6 to 95 years, were systemically healthy Caucasian individuals from Russia. Each donor gave ten milliliters of peripheral blood, collected into EDTA-treated Vacutainer tubes. Ficoll-Paque density-gradient centrifugation was used to isolate PBMCs, with at least 7 million per sample. Trizol reagent was used to extract total RNA from PBMCs, with at least 5.5 micrograms per sample. The percentages of naive CD45RAhigh/CD27high T cells were determined by flow cytometry on a PBMC aliquot from every donor. The germline V gene supplies CDR1 SGHRS and CDR2 YFSETQ. The CDR3, from cysteine to phenylalanine, totals 15 residues. The CDR3 DNA has 45 bases and is translated from base 1. Unmatched junction bases come to 7, with V trimmed by 4 bases and J by 1 base. Library generation was performed with 5' RACE. Instrument on record: Illumina HiSeq 2500. A second PCR of roughly 7 to 12 cycles was run with a J-beta primer mix and a sample-barcoded 5' primer. Each TCR beta cDNA molecule received a unique molecular identifier from a template-switch 5' adaptor carrying 12 random nucleotides. Each sample yielded at least 2.5 million CDR3-containing paired-end reads. First-strand cDNA was synthesized from all RNA with the Mint cDNA synthesis kit, primed by a TRBC-specific oligonucleotide. Following uracil-DNA glycosylase treatment, a first 18-cycle PCR with universal primers M1SS and BC2_uni_R was performed on all cDNA. Turning to the authors' computational methods: Each sample was normalized by randomly selecting 1 million high-quality reads, each carrying a distinct molecular identifier. Reads sharing molecular identifiers were discarded rather than binned into consensus sequences. MiTCR, set to a Q25 quality threshold and the strictest error-elimination algorithm, was used for CDR3 identification, clonotype clustering and error correction. A nonparametric unseen species model with Euler transformation was used to estimate lower-bound total TCR beta diversity. The public reads were run again by TCRdb, first through fastp at Q25 and then through MiXCR, and only productive beta chains were kept. When rows share a CDR3 protein, they turn into one entry using the most common DNA and genes. The V and J calls reflect TCRdb's pipeline rather than the authors' work. This sample comprises 1.5 million to 2 million distinct CDR3 sequences, 30% to 40% of them detected only once. The ten largest clones capture approximately 11% of the sample.

This clonotype was seen a few times. Its binding antigen is unknown. The record has no base qualities; no much larger clone is one base away. This chain is built from TRBV5-1 and TRBJ1-2, and TRBD1 matches 7 of the central bases. Specimen: blood. The TCR comes from a woman aged 25 to 39 in good health. The DNA reads TGCGCCAGCAGCGAGACCGGGACAGATAACTATGGCTACACCTTC. Its coded protein is CASSETGTDNYGYTF.